These T cell receptor beta chains were read from a single sample in a study of blood T cell repertoires in COVID-19. Method: immunoSEQ multiplex PCR; TCRdb's copy keeps in-frame clones and lacks some. This sample carries some 64,000 clones, approximately 72% of them seen once, and the ten largest clones take 4% to 5%. Sequencing input: peripheral blood. Source of these receptors: a woman in her 70s with COVID-19, enrolled during active disease. Each CDR3 is given with its conserved first and last residue.

TRBV14 CASSQDHSGNYGYTF
TRBV19 CASSKIAGSNNEQFF
TRBV27 CASTRQSGMGSPLHF
TRBV21-1 CASRPDKAQPNSGNTIYF
TRBV7-2 CASSPLTGSQGAEAFF
TRBV5-6 CASSLGRQSFF
TRBV18 CASFRADTQYF
TRBV9 CASSVGDRDEKLFF
TRBV5-1 CASSLASSGTNTEAFF
TRBV7-9 CASSQTGSGYTF
TRBV7-6 CASSNRQGGNNEQFF
TRBV10-3 CAIRGQGEGQPQHF
TRBV9 CASSVEGTGLNTEAFF
TRBV2 CASRAGHQETQYF
TRBV19 CASSPRTGVHEQYF
TRBV29-1 CSVSQDANQPQHF
TRBV3-1/TRBV3-2 CASSFFGVSSYEQYF